The rows below give T cell receptor beta chains drawn from one sample of a study of cytomegalovirus exposure and HLA in healthy donors. Assay used: immunoSEQ multiplex PCR; TCRdb lists only in-frame clones, some missing. The sample comprises about 140,000 clones, approximately 79% of which are singletons, and 8.8% rests with the top ten. Sample: PBMCs. The receptors were sampled from a woman between 45 and 65 years old in good health and CMV-seropositive. Each CDR3 is given with its conserved first and last residue. The D gene is left open where the match is weak. Size is stated for part of the rows, as once, few or many counts, or as a class when the clone is expanded.

D gene: TRBD1; J gene: TRBJ1-5; V gene: TRBV7-2; clone size: .; CDR3 DNA: TGTGCCAGCAGCCAAACAACAGGGGGAACTCAGCCCCAACATTTT; CDR3 protein: CASSQTTGGTQPQHF
D gene: TRBD1; J gene: TRBJ2-3; V gene: TRBV7-2; clone size: few; CDR3 DNA: TGTGCCAGCAGCTTGACAGGGGTTAGCACAGATACGCAGTATTTT; CDR3 protein: CASSLTGVSTDTQYF
D gene: TRBD1; J gene: TRBJ1-6; V gene: TRBV27; clone size: once; CDR3 DNA: TGTGCCAGCAGTTCCCAAGGGACAGGGTTTTCACCCCTCCACTTT; CDR3 protein: CASSSQGTGFSPLHF
D gene: .; J gene: TRBJ1-1; V gene: TRBV18; clone size: .; CDR3 DNA: TGTGCCAGCTCACCACGGCAGGATCCGAACACTGAAGCTTTCTTT; CDR3 protein: CASSPRQDPNTEAFF
D gene: TRBD1; J gene: TRBJ1-3; V gene: TRBV10-3; clone size: once; CDR3 DNA: TGTGCCATCAGTGGCGCCGGGACAGGGGCTGGAAACACCATATATTTT; CDR3 protein: CAISGAGTGAGNTIYF
D gene: TRBD1; J gene: TRBJ1-2; V gene: TRBV5-1; clone size: once; CDR3 DNA: TGCGCCAGCAGCCCCCGGACAGGGAGCTATGGCTACACCTTC; CDR3 protein: CASSPRTGSYGYTF
D gene: .; J gene: TRBJ1-1; V gene: TRBV7-6; clone size: .; CDR3 DNA: TGTGCCAGCAGCTTGGCAAACGGGGGGATAACTGAAGCTTTCTTT; CDR3 protein: CASSLANGGITEAFF
D gene: .; J gene: TRBJ1-5; V gene: TRBV19; clone size: .; CDR3 DNA: TGTGCCAGTACCTCCGAGGGGGGGCATCAGCCCCAGCATTTT; CDR3 protein: CASTSEGGHQPQHF
D gene: .; J gene: TRBJ2-2; V gene: TRBV19; clone size: .; CDR3 DNA: TGTGCCAGTAGTTGGGGGGAAACCGGGGAGCTGTTTTTT; CDR3 protein: CASSWGETGELFF
D gene: TRBD1; J gene: TRBJ1-1; V gene: TRBV5-1; clone size: .; CDR3 DNA: TGCGCCAGCAGCAAAGGACAGGGGGCAATTGGTGAAGCTTTCTTT; CDR3 protein: CASSKGQGAIGEAFF
D gene: .; J gene: TRBJ1-4; V gene: TRBV5-1; clone size: .; CDR3 DNA: TGCGCCAGCAGCCCCTCCTCCAATGAAAAACTGTTTTTT; CDR3 protein: CASSPSSNEKLFF
D gene: .; J gene: TRBJ1-2; V gene: TRBV15; clone size: .; CDR3 DNA: TGTGCCACCAGCCGGGCCCATACCGAGGGCAACTATGGCTACACCTTC; CDR3 protein: CATSRAHTEGNYGYTF
D gene: .; J gene: TRBJ1-3; V gene: TRBV5-6; clone size: .; CDR3 DNA: TGTGCCAGCAGCATGCAGGTTTTCTCTGGAAACACCATATATTTT; CDR3 protein: CASSMQVFSGNTIYF
D gene: .; J gene: TRBJ2-5; V gene: TRBV5-1; clone size: .; CDR3 DNA: TGCGCCAGCAGCTTGGAGGGGGTCCTCAGGGAGACCCAGTACTTC; CDR3 protein: CASSLEGVLRETQYF
D gene: .; J gene: TRBJ1-6; V gene: TRBV5-1; clone size: .; CDR3 DNA: TGCGCCAGCAGCTTGGAGACAAGGGACACAGTAAATTCACCCCTCCACTTT; CDR3 protein: CASSLETRDTVNSPLHF
D gene: TRBD2; J gene: TRBJ2-3; V gene: TRBV18; clone size: .; CDR3 DNA: TGTGCCAGCTCACCATTAGCGGGGGCCTTTGAAAATACGCAGTATTTT; CDR3 protein: CASSPLAGAFENTQYF
D gene: .; J gene: TRBJ1-1; V gene: TRBV6-1; clone size: .; CDR3 DNA: TGTGCCAGCAGCGGGGGATTTGAAGCTTTCTTT; CDR3 protein: CASSGGFEAFF
D gene: TRBD1; J gene: TRBJ2-6; V gene: TRBV5-4; clone size: .; CDR3 DNA: TGTGCCAGCAGCTTACCGGGACAGGGGTCCGGGGCCAACGTCCTGACTTTC; CDR3 protein: CASSLPGQGSGANVLTF
D gene: .; J gene: TRBJ1-6; V gene: TRBV7-9; clone size: .; CDR3 DNA: TGTGCCAGCACCAAAGGGTCCGGGGGCTATAATTCACCCCTCCACTTT; CDR3 protein: CASTKGSGGYNSPLHF
D gene: .; J gene: TRBJ1-2; V gene: TRBV7-9; clone size: .; CDR3 DNA: TGTGCCAGCAGCTTAGGAGGCAACTATGGCTACACCTTC; CDR3 protein: CASSLGGNYGYTF
D gene: .; J gene: TRBJ2-7; V gene: TRBV28; clone size: .; CDR3 DNA: TGTGCCAGCAGCCCTTCGGGGTTTCGGTACGAGCAGTACTTC; CDR3 protein: CASSPSGFRYEQYF
D gene: .; J gene: TRBJ1-1; V gene: TRBV5-1; clone size: .; CDR3 DNA: TGCGCCAGCAGCTTAACAGTGAACACTGAAGCTTTCTTT; CDR3 protein: CASSLTVNTEAFF
D gene: TRBD1; J gene: TRBJ2-7; V gene: TRBV29-1; clone size: .; CDR3 DNA: TGCAGCGTTGAAGAGACAGGGGCCCACGAGCAGTACTTC; CDR3 protein: CSVEETGAHEQYF
D gene: .; J gene: TRBJ2-5; V gene: TRBV15; clone size: .; CDR3 DNA: TGTGCCACCAGCAGAGATCTCGCCCGGCAAGAGACCCAGTACTTC; CDR3 protein: CATSRDLARQETQYF
D gene: TRBD1; J gene: TRBJ2-4; V gene: TRBV18; clone size: .; CDR3 DNA: TGTGCCAGCTCACCGCGGGGACAGGGGCAGGGAAACATTCAGTACTTC; CDR3 protein: CASSPRGQGQGNIQYF
D gene: .; J gene: TRBJ1-3; V gene: TRBV7-2; clone size: .; CDR3 DNA: TGTGCCAGCAGCCCCCCCCCGAGCTCTGGAAACACCATATATTTT; CDR3 protein: CASSPPPSSGNTIYF
D gene: TRBD1; J gene: TRBJ1-4; V gene: TRBV6-5; clone size: .; CDR3 DNA: TGTGCCAGCAGTTACTCGACAGGGGCAGGAGAAAAACTGTTTTTT; CDR3 protein: CASSYSTGAGEKLFF
D gene: .; J gene: TRBJ2-5; V gene: TRBV7-2; clone size: .; CDR3 DNA: TGTGCCAGCAGCTTACAAGGCTCACGGGGCCAAGAGACCCAGTACTTC; CDR3 protein: CASSLQGSRGQETQYF
D gene: TRBD1; J gene: TRBJ1-5; V gene: TRBV28; clone size: .; CDR3 DNA: TGTGCCAGCAGTAACCGGGACAGGGGGGTTTTTAGCAATCAGCCCCAGCATTTT; CDR3 protein: CASSNRDRGVFSNQPQHF
D gene: TRBD1; J gene: TRBJ1-4; V gene: TRBV25-1; clone size: .; CDR3 DNA: TGTGCCAGCAGAGACAGGGCGGGTGAAAAACTGTTTTTT; CDR3 protein: CASRDRAGEKLFF
D gene: .; J gene: TRBJ2-3; V gene: TRBV7-9; clone size: once; CDR3 DNA: TGTGCCAGCAGCTTTAGCGGAAGCACAGATACGCAGTATTTT; CDR3 protein: CASSFSGSTDTQYF
D gene: .; J gene: TRBJ1-2; V gene: TRBV28; clone size: .; CDR3 DNA: TGTGCCAGCAGTTTCAATCTATTTGGCTATGGCTACACCTTC; CDR3 protein: CASSFNLFGYGYTF
D gene: TRBD1; J gene: TRBJ2-2; V gene: TRBV29-1; clone size: .; CDR3 DNA: TGCAGCGTTCCGGGACAGGGGGCCGGGGAGCTGTTTTTT; CDR3 protein: CSVPGQGAGELFF
D gene: TRBD1; J gene: TRBJ2-7; V gene: TRBV28; clone size: few; CDR3 DNA: TGTGCCAGCAGTGCCGGACAGGGGTCCTACGAGCAGTACTTC; CDR3 protein: CASSAGQGSYEQYF
D gene: TRBD1; J gene: TRBJ1-4; V gene: TRBV7-2; clone size: .; CDR3 DNA: TGTGCCAGCAGCTGGACAGGGCGCGTTGAAAAACTGTTTTTT; CDR3 protein: CASSWTGRVEKLFF
D gene: .; J gene: TRBJ1-4; V gene: TRBV18; clone size: many; CDR3 DNA: TGTGCCAGCTCACCACCGGGACTGGAGGGGGAAAAACTGTTTTTT; CDR3 protein: CASSPPGLEGEKLFF
D gene: TRBD1; J gene: TRBJ1-2; V gene: TRBV6-5; clone size: .; CDR3 DNA: TGTGCCAGCAGCCGACAGGGGGCTCGGGGCTATGGCTACACCTTC; CDR3 protein: CASSRQGARGYGYTF
D gene: .; J gene: TRBJ2-5; V gene: TRBV2; clone size: .; CDR3 DNA: TGTGCCGGGACCCGGGGGGCGGAGGAGACCCAGTACTTC; CDR3 protein: CAGTRGAEETQYF
D gene: .; J gene: TRBJ1-5; V gene: TRBV7-9; clone size: .; CDR3 DNA: TGTGCCAGCAGCTTACCAGGGCAAAATCAGCCCCAGCATTTT; CDR3 protein: CASSLPGQNQPQHF
D gene: TRBD1; J gene: TRBJ1-1; V gene: TRBV11-2; clone size: .; CDR3 DNA: TGTGCCAGCAGCTTACAGGGGGTGGGAGGAGCTTTCTTT; CDR3 protein: CASSLQGVGGAFF
D gene: TRBD2; J gene: TRBJ2-7; V gene: TRBV7-8; clone size: few; CDR3 DNA: TGTGCCAGCAGCTTAGAGTTGGCGGGGGGACTCTACGAGCAGTACTTC; CDR3 protein: CASSLELAGGLYEQYF
D gene: .; J gene: TRBJ1-2; V gene: TRBV4-3; clone size: .; CDR3 DNA: TGCGCCAGCAGCCAAGAAAGTAAACAGGGTCGTGGCTACACCTTC; CDR3 protein: CASSQESKQGRGYTF
D gene: .; J gene: TRBJ1-2; V gene: TRBV5-6; clone size: .; CDR3 DNA: TGTGCCAGCAGCCCGGACAGATCAAGCGGCTACACCTTC; CDR3 protein: CASSPDRSSGYTF
D gene: .; J gene: TRBJ2-7; V gene: TRBV7-2; clone size: few; CDR3 DNA: TGTGCCAGCCACAACGACCAGAGGGAGCAGTACTTC; CDR3 protein: CASHNDQREQYF
D gene: .; J gene: TRBJ1-3; V gene: TRBV7-9; clone size: .; CDR3 DNA: TGTACCAGCAGCTTACCAGGTCGCGGAAACACCATATATTTT; CDR3 protein: CTSSLPGRGNTIYF
D gene: .; J gene: TRBJ1-6; V gene: TRBV27; clone size: .; CDR3 DNA: TGTGCCAGCAGTTTAGGGTCCCCGGAGAATTCACCCCTCCACTTT; CDR3 protein: CASSLGSPENSPLHF
D gene: .; J gene: TRBJ1-3; V gene: TRBV11-2; clone size: .; CDR3 DNA: TGTGCCAGCAGTTCCTTTATCCAGGGGCCTGGAAACACCATATATTTT; CDR3 protein: CASSSFIQGPGNTIYF
D gene: TRBD1; J gene: TRBJ1-2; V gene: TRBV28; clone size: .; CDR3 DNA: TGTGCCAGCAGTTACCCGGGACAGGGCTTCTATGGCTACACCTTC; CDR3 protein: CASSYPGQGFYGYTF
D gene: .; J gene: TRBJ2-3; V gene: TRBV4-3; clone size: .; CDR3 DNA: TGCGCCAGCAGCCCCCCTGCGGCTCCAGATACGCAGTATTTT; CDR3 protein: CASSPPAAPDTQYF
D gene: .; J gene: TRBJ2-5; V gene: TRBV13; clone size: .; CDR3 DNA: TGTGCCAGCAGTTACTTACAGGGCACAGAGACCCAGTACTTC; CDR3 protein: CASSYLQGTETQYF
D gene: TRBD2; J gene: TRBJ2-7; V gene: TRBV5-1; clone size: .; CDR3 DNA: TGCGCCAGCAGCTTACAGCGGGGCTACGAGCAGTACTTC; CDR3 protein: CASSLQRGYEQYF
D gene: TRBD2; J gene: TRBJ2-3; V gene: TRBV4-2; clone size: once; CDR3 DNA: TGTGCCAGCAGCCAAGGACTCGGGGGGGATACGCAGTATTTT; CDR3 protein: CASSQGLGGDTQYF
D gene: .; J gene: TRBJ1-3; V gene: TRBV7-8; clone size: .; CDR3 DNA: TGTGCCAGCAGCCTCGACAGAGCCTCTGGAAACACCATATATTTT; CDR3 protein: CASSLDRASGNTIYF
D gene: TRBD2; J gene: TRBJ2-1; V gene: TRBV4-2; clone size: .; CDR3 DNA: TGTGCCAGCAGCCAAGTTGAACTAGCGGGGTCCTACAATGAGCAGTTCTTC; CDR3 protein: CASSQVELAGSYNEQFF
D gene: TRBD1; J gene: TRBJ1-5; V gene: TRBV2; clone size: few; CDR3 DNA: TGTGCCAGCAATCCGGGACAGGGAGTTGCGCCCCAGCATTTT; CDR3 protein: CASNPGQGVAPQHF
D gene: TRBD1; J gene: TRBJ1-6; V gene: TRBV4-2; clone size: .; CDR3 DNA: TGTGCCAGCAGCCCTGACGTAATGGGGCTGGGACAGCTCCCCGCGCCCCTCCACTTT; CDR3 protein: CASSPDVMGLGQLPAPLHF
D gene: TRBD2; J gene: TRBJ2-5; V gene: TRBV11-3; clone size: .; CDR3 DNA: TGTGCCAGCAGCTCAACGGGGAGGGCCGGAGAGACCCAGTACTTC; CDR3 protein: CASSSTGRAGETQYF
D gene: .; J gene: TRBJ1-1; V gene: TRBV23-1; clone size: .; CDR3 DNA: TGCGCCAGCAGCCTACCAAAGCCGAACACTGAAGCTTTCTTT; CDR3 protein: CASSLPKPNTEAFF
D gene: .; J gene: TRBJ2-2; V gene: TRBV5-4; clone size: .; CDR3 DNA: TGTGCCAGCAGCCCACAAGGGGTGCACCTCAACACCGGGGAGCTGTTTTTT; CDR3 protein: CASSPQGVHLNTGELFF